These T cell receptor beta chains were read from a single sample in a study of blood T cells in healthy people across ages. TCRdb re-called the 5' RACE reads through MiXCR, storing one row per CDR3 protein. The sample holds hundreds of thousands of distinct CDR3 sequences, roughly 50% seen once. Sequencing input: blood. The receptors stem from a man aged 30 to 45 in good health. CDR3s include the opening cysteine and the closing phenylalanine or tryptophan. A D gene is named only where the DNA matches it firmly. Clone size is given for some rows only: seen once, a few or many times, or a class if the clone is expanded.

TRBJ2-3,NA,TRBV12-3/TRBV12-4,many,CASSCGVGGDTQYF,TGTGCCAGCAGTTGCGGGGTGGGCGGAGATACGCAGTATTTT
TRBJ2-1,NA,TRBV27,NA,CASVAVLSGAYEQFF,TGTGCCAGCGTGGCCGTCTTGTCTGGGGCCTATGAGCAGTTCTTC
TRBJ2-2,TRBD1,TRBV10-3,once,CAIGPPGQGTTGELFF,TGTGCCATCGGACCACCGGGACAGGGGACGACCGGGGAGCTGTTTTTT
TRBJ2-3,TRBD2,TRBV20-1,NA,CSATPLAGGPPDTQYF,TGCAGTGCTACCCCACTAGCGGGAGGGCCTCCAGATACGCAGTATTTT
TRBJ2-5,TRBD2,TRBV28,NA,CASSPVTSGREETQYF,TGTGCCAGCAGCCCAGTGACTAGCGGGAGGGAAGAGACCCAGTACTTC
TRBJ2-7,TRBD1,TRBV5-1,few,CASSRTGGREQYF,TGCGCCAGCAGCCGGACAGGGGGCCGCGAGCAGTACTTC
TRBJ2-1,NA,TRBV28,NA,CASSRGGQGYNEQFF,TGTGCCAGCTCGCGGGGTGGACAAGGCTACAATGAGCAGTTCTTC
TRBJ2-7,TRBD2,TRBV28,NA,CASSRLTSGADCEQYF,TGTGCCAGCAGCCGCCTTACTAGCGGGGCAGATTGCGAGCAGTACTTC
TRBJ2-7,NA,TRBV20-1,few,CSARAPAGGYEQYF,TGCAGTGCTAGGGCCCCGGCCGGAGGCTACGAGCAGTACTTC
TRBJ1-2,NA,TRBV28,NA,CATAGNSYGYTF,TGTGCCACCGCGGGGAATTCCTATGGCTACACCTTC
TRBJ2-5,NA,TRBV7-2,NA,CASSVYAAQYF,TGTGCCAGCAGCGTATACGCGGCCCAGTACTTC
TRBJ2-7,TRBD2,TRBV20-1,few,CSAIPGLAVSYEQYF,TGCAGTGCAATTCCGGGACTAGCGGTCTCCTACGAGCAGTACTTC
TRBJ2-1,TRBD2,TRBV4-2,NA,CASSQDAGGGPDEQFF,TGTGCCAGCAGCCAAGACGCCGGGGGGGGCCCGGATGAGCAGTTCTTC